One sample yielded the 23 T cell receptor beta chains listed below, sequenced in a study of OX40 agonist ivuxolimab in advanced cancers. Some clones are missing from TCRdb's copy, which holds only in-frame ones; the method was immunoSEQ multiplex PCR. The table has about 45,000 clones, 88% seen once. Material: CD4+ or CD8+ T cells sorted from blood, obtained in a trial of the OX40 agonist ivuxolimab. The receptors derive from an adult with an advanced solid tumor such as melanoma, head and neck, liver or kidney cancer.

This clone was recorded a few times. This rearrangement joins TRBV5-4 to TRBJ2-1; 7 nucleotides agree with TRBD1. CDR3 length: 15 amino acids. CDR1 and CDR2 (germline): SGHNT, YYREEE (reference sequence). With V trimmed by 1 base and J by 4 bases, 5 bases remained unmatched. The CDR3 reads CASSLRTGEYNEQFF. CDR3 in DNA: TGTGCCAGCAGCTTGAGGACAGGAGAATACAATGAGCAGTTCTTC.

The chain couples TRBV6-1 to TRBJ2-3; no reliable D call. V was pared by 4 bases and J by 6 bases, with 11 bases between. Germline V gene sequence: CDR1 MNHNS, CDR2 SASEGT. The CDR3 totals 13 residues. The CDR3 protein is CASSVPSPDTQYF. CDR3 DNA: TGTGCCAGCAGTGTACCGTCCCCGGATACGCAGTATTTT.

This clone was observed a few times. J is TRBJ2-2 and V is TRBV28, with 9 positions matching TRBD1. The CDR3 extends over 16 amino acids. The V gene end was trimmed by 2 bases and the J gene end by 7 bases; junction bases not matched to a gene: 8. In germline, CDR1 is MDHEN, CDR2 SYDVKM. The CDR3 sequence: CASSLRDRGLSGELFF. The CDR3 DNA follows: TGTGCCAGCAGTTTACGAGACAGGGGGTTGAGCGGGGAGCTGTTTTTT.

The rearrangement joins TRBV9 to TRBJ1-2; D gene uncertain. Germline V gene data show CDR1 as SGDLS and CDR2 as YYNGEE. The V and J ends lost 0 bases and 4 bases respectively, with 13 bases between them. This CDR3 comprises 15 residues. The CDR3 bases are TGTGCCAGCAGCGTAGGTTTTGGGCCGAGCTATGGCTACACCTTC. Protein sequence: CASSVGFGPSYGYTF.

The genes are TRBV29-1 and TRBJ2-1; a weak D match, TRBD2 (7 bases). CDR1 SQVTM and CDR2 ANQGSEA come from the germline V gene. V was clipped by 7 bases and J by 8 bases, with 21 bases between them. The CDR3 consists of 14 residues. The CDR3 region is CSAGGASGNHEQFF. The CDR3 bases are TGCAGCGCTGGGGGGGCTAGCGGAAACCATGAGCAGTTCTTC.

This chain joins TRBV10-3 and TRBJ2-3; TRBD1 agrees at 7 bases. Per germline, CDR1 ENHRY and CDR2 SYGVKD. The ends lost 5 bases at V and 3 bases at J; junction bases unmatched: 5. The CDR3 is 14 residues long. CDR3 DNA: TGTGCCATCAGTCGACAGGGTGGGACAGATACGCAGTATTTT. Translating it yields CAISRQGGTDTQYF.

The CDR3: CSAAWGGETEAFF. CDR3 in DNA: TGCAGCGCCGCTTGGGGAGGGGAAACTGAAGCTTTCTTT. The chain is built from TRBV29-1 and TRBJ1-1, with D possibly matching TRBD1 (5 bases). V lost 7 bases and J lost 5, with 17 bases in between. The CDR3 extends over 13 amino acids. From germline, CDR1 is SQVTM and CDR2 ANQGSEA. The whole variable domain, remainder taken from reference TRBV29-1 and TRBJ1-1, is SAVISQKPSRDICQRGTSLTIQCQVDSQVTMMFWYRQQPGQSLTLIATANQGSEATYESGFVIDKFPISRPNLTFSTLTVSNMSPEDSSIYLCSAAWGGETEAFFGQGTRLTVV.

The V gene is TRBV7-2, the J gene TRBJ2-3; D is perhaps TRBD1 (6 bases). Germline-derived CDR1 and CDR2 are SGHTA and FQGNSA. This CDR3 spans 13 amino acids. Trimming pared 6 bases from V and 2 bases from J, leaving 9 bases between. DNA for the CDR3: TGTGCCAGCAGAACAGGGTACACAGATACGCAGTATTTT. This encodes CASRTGYTDTQYF.

The gene calls are TRBV15 and TRBJ2-1; 7 positions match TRBD1. Germline loops: CDR1 LNHNV, CDR2 YYDKDF (reference sequence). V lost 3 bases and J lost 5; bases outside the gene matches: 4. This CDR3 contains 14 residues. The chain's CDR3 is CATSRGQQNNEQFF. CDR3 nucleotides: TGTGCCACCAGCAGGGGACAGCAGAACAATGAGCAGTTCTTC.

This clone was recorded only once. V is TRBV7-2 and J is TRBJ2-7, with TRBD2 matching over 7 bases. This CDR3 spans 15 amino acids. In germline, CDR1 is SGHTA, CDR2 FQGNSA. V gave up 5 bases and J gave up 4 bases; unmatched junction bases: 11. This CDR3 reads CASSRSDAGDYEQYF. Here the CDR3 DNA reads TGTGCCAGCAGCCGTTCCGATGCGGGGGATTACGAGCAGTACTTC.

V is TRBV19 and J is TRBJ2-2; a weak D match, TRBD2 (6 bases). Trimming cost V 6 bases and J 3 bases, with 14 bases left between them. The germline V gene encodes CDR1 LNHDA and CDR2 SQIVND (reference sequence). The CDR3 contains 15 residues. Written as DNA, the CDR3 is TGTGCCAGTAGCGCCGGGACTCACTACACCGGGGAGCTGTTTTTT. Translated: CASSAGTHYTGELFF. Drawing the rest from reference TRBV19 and TRBJ2-2, the complete variable domain is DGGITQSPKYLFRKEGQNVTLSCEQNLNHDAMYWYRQDPGQGLRLIYYSQIVNDFQKGDIAEGYSVSREKKESFPLTVTSAQKNPTAFYLCASSAGTHYTGELFFGEGSRLTVL.

The CDR3 region has the DNA TGTGCCAGCAGTTTAGGCCCAGCAGGGTTGGGGGACATTCAGTACTTC. This translates into CASSLGPAGLGDIQYF. V gene TRBV27 combines with J gene TRBJ2-4; D is possibly TRBD1 or TRBD2 (5 bases each). Trimming left V 2 bases short and J 8 bases short, with 19 bases between. The CDR3 contains 16 residues. The V gene's germline CDR1 is MNHEY and CDR2 SMNVEV (reference sequence).

By share, this clone counts as large (0.1 to 1%). CDR3 coding DNA: TGTGCCAGCAGGGACCGTAGGGATGGCTACACCTTC. As protein: CASRDRRDGYTF. The chain uses TRBV6-6 and TRBJ1-2, with D unclear. The CDR3 loop spans 12 amino acids. V shed 6 bases and J shed 6 bases, with 11 bases lying between them. Germline values: CDR1 MNHNY, CDR2 SVGAGI (reference sequence).

J is TRBJ2-3 and V is TRBV27; D gene unclear. Trimming shortened V by 6 bases and J by 3 bases, and 16 bases separated the two germline ends. The CDR3 is made up of 15 amino acids. Germline assignment: CDR1 MNHEY and CDR2 SMNVEV (reference sequence). In nucleotides, the CDR3 is TGTGCCAGCAGGTCCAATAGAGTGGCTACAGATACGCAGTATTTT. Protein product: CASRSNRVATDTQYF.

This chain links TRBV6-1 with TRBJ2-2, with unresolved D. With 8 bases removed from V and 1 base from J, the gap between germline ends came to 14 bases. CDR3 length: 15 residues. CDR1 and CDR2 from the germline V gene are MNHNS and SASEGT. The CDR3 sequence is CASRSLAKNTGELFF. For the CDR3, the DNA is TGTGCCAGCCGTTCGTTGGCCAAGAACACCGGGGAGCTGTTTTTT.

In DNA, the CDR3 is TGCGCCAGCAGCCCCTCACAGGGTCGGGGCTATGGCTACACCTTC. Protein: CASSPSQGRGYGYTF. The genes are TRBV5-1 and TRBJ1-2; the D gene is possibly TRBD1 (6 bases). The CDR3 extends over 15 amino acids. The germline V and J ends were trimmed by 4 bases and 4 bases, with 17 bases remaining between them. Per germline, CDR1 SGHRS and CDR2 YFSETQ.

V usage is TRBV11-3 and J usage is TRBJ2-1, with 12 positions matching TRBD2. Per the germline V gene, CDR1 is SGHNT and CDR2 is YENEEA. V was pared by 3 bases and J by 6 bases, with 3 bases of the junction left unmatched. The CDR3 runs 15 residues. The CDR3 here is CASSFGTSGSNEQFF. The DNA of the CDR3 is TGTGCCAGCAGCTTTGGGACTAGCGGGTCCAATGAGCAGTTCTTC.

The J gene is TRBJ1-2, the V gene TRBV28; TRBD1 matches 7 bases. Germline V CDR1 and CDR2: MDHEN, SYDVKM. The CDR3 consists of 14 residues. V lost 5 bases to trimming and J lost 4 bases; unmatched junction nucleotides: 7. CDR3 sequence: CASSPTGSGYGYTF. CDR3 bases: TGTGCCAGCAGTCCGACAGGGTCGGGCTATGGCTACACCTTC.

Of note for this clone: Within the sample, other DNA sequences also encode this same CDR3. This chain joins TRBV18 and TRBJ2-1; 14 bases are shared with TRBD2. Trimming cost V 3 bases and J 5 bases; bases outside gene matches: 3. Germline CDR1 KGHSH, CDR2 LQKENI. This CDR3 has 16 amino acids. CDR3 protein: CASSPGLAGVNNEQFF. The CDR3 DNA reads TGTGCCAGCTCACCGGGACTAGCGGGAGTAAACAATGAGCAGTTCTTC. The complete variable domain, with remaining parts taken from reference TRBV18 and TRBJ2-1, reads NAGVMQNPRHLVRRRGQEARLRCSPMKGHSHVYWYRQLPEEGLKFMVYLQKENIIDESGMPKERFSAEFPKEGPSILRIQQVVRGDSAAYFCASSPGLAGVNNEQFFGPGTRLTVL.

The CDR3 spells CASSRAGVEQYF. CDR3 nucleotide sequence: TGTGCCAGCAGCAGAGCGGGAGTTGAGCAGTACTTC. The chain employs TRBV5-4 and TRBJ2-7; 8 bases match TRBD2. J gave up 7 bases and V 4 bases, and 4 bases lay outside the gene matches. This CDR3 region has 12 residues. CDR1 is SGHNT, CDR2 YYREEE, per germline (reference sequence).

This clone was recorded once. The chain has TRBV11-2 and TRBJ2-3, with TRBD2 matching 9 bases. The V gene's germline CDR1 is SGHAT and CDR2 FQNNGV. The V and J ends lost 4 bases and 2 bases, in that order; junction bases with no gene match: 4. The CDR3 contains 15 residues. The CDR3 bases are TGTGCCAGCAGCTCGCGGACTAGCGCCACAGATACGCAGTATTTT. This sequence encodes CASSSRTSATDTQYF.

The chain has TRBV10-3 and TRBJ2-3; D may be TRBD1 (6 bases). The CDR3 totals 14 residues. CDR1 and CDR2 (germline): ENHRY, SYGVKD. V dropped 5 bases and J dropped 4 bases, with 13 bases sitting between them. CDR3 nucleotide sequence: TGTGCCATCAGTAGGGGGAATGACGCAGATACGCAGTATTTT. It encodes CAISRGNDADTQYF.

The chain employs TRBV27 and TRBJ2-6; TRBD1 might be the D (7 bases). The CDR3 is 14 amino acids. V was pared by 6 bases and J by 4 bases, with 10 bases between. Germline V gene data show CDR1 as MNHEY and CDR2 as SMNVEV (reference sequence). The CDR3 DNA reads as TGTGCCAGCAGGGAGGGGGCCGGGGCCAACGTCCTGACTTTC. Its protein product is CASREGAGANVLTF.